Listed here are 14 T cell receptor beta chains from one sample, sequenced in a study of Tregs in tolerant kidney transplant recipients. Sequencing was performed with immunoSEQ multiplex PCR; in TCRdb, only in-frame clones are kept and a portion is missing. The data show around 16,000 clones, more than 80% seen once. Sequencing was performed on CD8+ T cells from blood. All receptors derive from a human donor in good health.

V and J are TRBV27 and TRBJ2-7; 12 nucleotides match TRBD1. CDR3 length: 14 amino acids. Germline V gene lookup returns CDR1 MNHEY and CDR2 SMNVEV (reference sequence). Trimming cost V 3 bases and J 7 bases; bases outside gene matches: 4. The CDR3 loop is CASSLGQGAKEQYF. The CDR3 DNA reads TGTGCCAGCAGTTTGGGACAGGGGGCGAAGGAGCAGTACTTC.

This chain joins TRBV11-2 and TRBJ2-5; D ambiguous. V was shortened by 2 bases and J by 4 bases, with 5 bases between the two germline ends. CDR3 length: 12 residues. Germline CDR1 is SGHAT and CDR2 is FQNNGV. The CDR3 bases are TGTGCCAGCAGCTTACTCCCAGAGACCCAGTACTTC. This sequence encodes CASSLLPETQYF.

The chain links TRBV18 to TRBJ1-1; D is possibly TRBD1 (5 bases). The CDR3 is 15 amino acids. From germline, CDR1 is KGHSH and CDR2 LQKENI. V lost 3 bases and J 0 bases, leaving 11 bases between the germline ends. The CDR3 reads CASSPGRGVNTEAFF. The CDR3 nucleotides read TGTGCCAGCTCACCCGGGAGGGGTGTGAACACTGAAGCTTTCTTT.

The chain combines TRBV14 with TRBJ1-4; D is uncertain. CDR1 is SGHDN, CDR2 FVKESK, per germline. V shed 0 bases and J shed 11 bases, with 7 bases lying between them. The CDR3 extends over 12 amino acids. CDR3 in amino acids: CASSQDGVKLFF. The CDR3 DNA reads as TGTGCCAGCAGCCAAGATGGTGTTAAACTGTTTTTT.

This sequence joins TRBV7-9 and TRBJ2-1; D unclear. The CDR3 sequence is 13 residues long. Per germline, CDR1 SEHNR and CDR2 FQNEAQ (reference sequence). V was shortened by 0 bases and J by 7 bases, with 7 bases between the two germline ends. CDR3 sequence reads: CASSLAYPNEQFF. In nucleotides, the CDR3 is TGTGCCAGCAGCTTAGCCTATCCTAATGAGCAGTTCTTC.

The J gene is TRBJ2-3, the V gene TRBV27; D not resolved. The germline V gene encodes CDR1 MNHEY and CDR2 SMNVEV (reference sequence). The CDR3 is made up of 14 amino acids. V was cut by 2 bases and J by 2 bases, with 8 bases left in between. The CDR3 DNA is TGTGCCAGCAGTTTAACGGACGACACAGATACGCAGTATTTT. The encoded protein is CASSLTDDTDTQYF.

CDR3 loop: CASSLVSDRGSTDTQYF. CDR3 DNA: TGTGCCAGCAGCTTAGTTTCGGACAGGGGAAGCACAGATACGCAGTATTTT. This sequence joins TRBV13 and TRBJ2-3, with TRBD1 identical over 9 bases. The length of the CDR3 is 17 residues. Germline-derived CDR1 and CDR2 are PRHDT and FYEKMQ (reference sequence). Losses at the gene ends were 1 base for V and 0 bases for J; bases not matched to a gene: 5.

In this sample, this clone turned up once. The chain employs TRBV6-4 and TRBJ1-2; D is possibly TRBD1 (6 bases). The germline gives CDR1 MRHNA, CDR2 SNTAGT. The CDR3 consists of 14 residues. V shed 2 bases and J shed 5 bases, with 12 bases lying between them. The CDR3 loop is CASSDPTGRYGYTF. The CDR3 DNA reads TGTGCCAGCAGTGACCCAACAGGGCGTTATGGCTACACCTTC.

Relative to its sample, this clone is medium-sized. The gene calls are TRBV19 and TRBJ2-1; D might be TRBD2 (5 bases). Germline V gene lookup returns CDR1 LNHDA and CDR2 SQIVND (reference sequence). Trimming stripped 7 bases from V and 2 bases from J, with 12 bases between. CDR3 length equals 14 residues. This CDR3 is CASTRGATYNEQFF. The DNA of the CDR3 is TGTGCCAGTACCCGGGGAGCTACCTACAATGAGCAGTTCTTC.

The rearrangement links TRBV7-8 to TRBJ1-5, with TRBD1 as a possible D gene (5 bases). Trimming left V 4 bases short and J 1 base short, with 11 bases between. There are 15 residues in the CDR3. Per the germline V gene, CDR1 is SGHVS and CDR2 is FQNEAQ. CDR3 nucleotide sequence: TGTGCCAGCAGCTGGGACCTTGTGAGCAATCAGCCCCAGCATTTT. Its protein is CASSWDLVSNQPQHF. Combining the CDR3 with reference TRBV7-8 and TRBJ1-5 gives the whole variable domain GAGVSQSPRYKVAKRGQDVALRCDPISGHVSLFWYQQALGQGPEFLTYFQNEAQLDKSGLPSDRFFAERPEGSVSTLKIQRTQQEDSAVYLCASSWDLVSNQPQHFGDGTRLSIL.

CDR3 sequence (DNA): TGTGCCAGCAGTGAAGTTAGACAGGGGGCAGGCGAGCAGTACTTC. Translating it yields CASSEVRQGAGEQYF. The chain couples TRBV6-1 to TRBJ2-7, with 10 bases that match TRBD1. Per germline, CDR1 MNHNS and CDR2 SASEGT. V was clipped by 1 base and J by 6 bases; unmatched bases: 6. The CDR3 spans 15 residues.

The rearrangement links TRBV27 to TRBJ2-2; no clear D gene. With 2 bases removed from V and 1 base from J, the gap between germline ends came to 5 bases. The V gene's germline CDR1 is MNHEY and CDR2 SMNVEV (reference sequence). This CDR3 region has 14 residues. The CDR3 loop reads CASSLAVNTGELFF. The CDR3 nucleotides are TGTGCCAGCAGTTTAGCGGTGAACACCGGGGAGCTGTTTTTT.

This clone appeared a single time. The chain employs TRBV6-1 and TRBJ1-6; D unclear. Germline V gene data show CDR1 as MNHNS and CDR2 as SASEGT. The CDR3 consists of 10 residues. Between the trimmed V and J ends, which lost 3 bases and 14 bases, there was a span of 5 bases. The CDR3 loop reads CASSDGSLHF. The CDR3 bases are TGTGCCAGCAGTGATGGGTCCCTCCACTTT.

CDR3 DNA: TGTGCCAGCAGTGAAGTAGGGACGTACCAAGAGACCCAGTACTTC. Translation: CASSEVGTYQETQYF. The rearrangement uses TRBV25-1 and TRBJ2-5, with D perhaps TRBD1 or TRBD2 (5 bases each). Germline loops: CDR1 MGHDK, CDR2 SYGVNS. The CDR3 loop spans 15 amino acids. V lost 2 bases and J 0 bases, leaving 10 bases between the germline ends.